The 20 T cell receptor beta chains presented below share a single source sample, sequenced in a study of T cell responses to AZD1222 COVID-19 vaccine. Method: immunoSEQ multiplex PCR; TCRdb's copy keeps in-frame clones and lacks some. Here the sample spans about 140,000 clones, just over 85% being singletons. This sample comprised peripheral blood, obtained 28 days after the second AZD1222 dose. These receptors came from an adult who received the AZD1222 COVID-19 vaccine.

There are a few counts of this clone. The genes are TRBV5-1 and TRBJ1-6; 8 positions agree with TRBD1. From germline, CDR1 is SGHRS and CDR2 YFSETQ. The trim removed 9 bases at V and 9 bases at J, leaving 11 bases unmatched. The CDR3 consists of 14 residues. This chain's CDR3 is CAIPKQGVGSPLHF. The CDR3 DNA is TGCGCCATCCCTAAACAGGGGGTGGGTTCACCCCTCCACTTT.

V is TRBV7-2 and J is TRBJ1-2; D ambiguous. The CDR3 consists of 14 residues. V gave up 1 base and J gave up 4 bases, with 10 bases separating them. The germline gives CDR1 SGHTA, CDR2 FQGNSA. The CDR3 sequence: CASSLVPDAYGYTF. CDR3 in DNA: TGTGCCAGCAGCTTAGTTCCGGACGCCTATGGCTACACCTTC.

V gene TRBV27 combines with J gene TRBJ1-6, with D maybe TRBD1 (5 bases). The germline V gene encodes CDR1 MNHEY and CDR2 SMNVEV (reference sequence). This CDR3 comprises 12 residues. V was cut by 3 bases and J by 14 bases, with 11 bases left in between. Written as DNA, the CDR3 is TGTGCCAGCAGTTTCACAGGAGGGGCCCTCCACTTT. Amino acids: CASSFTGGALHF.

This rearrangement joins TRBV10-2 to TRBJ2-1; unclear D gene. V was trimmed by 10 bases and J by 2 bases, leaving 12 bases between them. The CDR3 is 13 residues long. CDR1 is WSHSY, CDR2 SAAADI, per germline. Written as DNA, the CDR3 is TGCGCCACCTCCGCCACCCCCTACAATGAGCAGTTCTTC. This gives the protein CATSATPYNEQFF.

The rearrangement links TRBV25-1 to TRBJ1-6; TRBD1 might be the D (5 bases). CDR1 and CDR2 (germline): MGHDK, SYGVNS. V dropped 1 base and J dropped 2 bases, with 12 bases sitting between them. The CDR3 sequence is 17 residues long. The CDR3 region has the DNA TGTGCCAGCAGTGAATCAGGCAGGGAGACCTATAATTCACCCCTCCACTTT. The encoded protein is CASSESGRETYNSPLHF.

The CDR3 DNA sequence: TGTGCCAGCAGCTTAGGGACGGCGGTGGGTGACGGTACGCAGTATTTT. Protein sequence: CASSLGTAVGDGTQYF. This chain connects TRBV5-4 to TRBJ2-3; D possibly matches TRBD1 or TRBD2 (5 bases each). This CDR3 region has 16 residues. Germline V gives CDR1 SGHNT, CDR2 YYREEE (reference sequence). Trimming took off 2 bases at V and 8 bases at J, with 21 bases between the two ends.

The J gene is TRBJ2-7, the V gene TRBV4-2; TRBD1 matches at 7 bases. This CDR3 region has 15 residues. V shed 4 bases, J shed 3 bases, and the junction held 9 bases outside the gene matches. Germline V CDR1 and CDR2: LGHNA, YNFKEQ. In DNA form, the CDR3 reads TGTGCCAGCAGCCGCCAGACAGGGTCAATCTACGAGCAGTACTTC. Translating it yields CASSRQTGSIYEQYF.

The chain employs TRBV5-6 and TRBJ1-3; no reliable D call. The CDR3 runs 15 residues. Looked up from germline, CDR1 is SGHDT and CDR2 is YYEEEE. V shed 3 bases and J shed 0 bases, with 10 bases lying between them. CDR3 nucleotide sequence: TGTGCCAGCAGCTCGGGGTGGGCCTCTGGAAACACCATATATTTT. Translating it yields CASSSGWASGNTIYF.

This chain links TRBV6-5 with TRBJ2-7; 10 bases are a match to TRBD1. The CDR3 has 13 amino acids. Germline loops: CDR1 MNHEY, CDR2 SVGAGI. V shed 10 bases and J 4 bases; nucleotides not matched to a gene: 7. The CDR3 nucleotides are TGTGCCACCGGGAGACAGGGGGCTTACGAGCAGTACTTC. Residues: CATGRQGAYEQYF.

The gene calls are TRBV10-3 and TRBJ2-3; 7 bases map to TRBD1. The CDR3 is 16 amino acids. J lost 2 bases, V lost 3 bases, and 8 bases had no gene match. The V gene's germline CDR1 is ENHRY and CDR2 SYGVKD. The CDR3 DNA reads TGTGCCATCAGTGAAGGGTTGGGACAGACCACAGATACGCAGTATTTT. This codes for CAISEGLGQTTDTQYF.

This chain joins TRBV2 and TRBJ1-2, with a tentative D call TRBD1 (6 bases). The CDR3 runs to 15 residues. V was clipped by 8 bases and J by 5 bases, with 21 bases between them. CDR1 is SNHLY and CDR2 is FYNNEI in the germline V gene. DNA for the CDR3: TGTGCCAGCCCCCGGGGGGGGACAAACGATTATGGCTACACCTTC. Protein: CASPRGGTNDYGYTF.

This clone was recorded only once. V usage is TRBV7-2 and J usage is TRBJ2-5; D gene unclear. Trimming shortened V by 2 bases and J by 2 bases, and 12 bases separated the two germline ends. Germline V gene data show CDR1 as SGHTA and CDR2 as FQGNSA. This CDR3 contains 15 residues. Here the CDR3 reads CASSLMFWGQETQYF. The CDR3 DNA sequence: TGTGCCAGCAGCTTAATGTTCTGGGGACAAGAGACCCAGTACTTC.

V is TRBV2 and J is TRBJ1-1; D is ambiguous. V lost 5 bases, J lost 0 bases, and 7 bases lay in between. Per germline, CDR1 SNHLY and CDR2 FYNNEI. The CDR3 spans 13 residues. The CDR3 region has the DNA TGTGCCAGCAGTCCGCAGCTGAACACTGAAGCTTTCTTT. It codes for CASSPQLNTEAFF.

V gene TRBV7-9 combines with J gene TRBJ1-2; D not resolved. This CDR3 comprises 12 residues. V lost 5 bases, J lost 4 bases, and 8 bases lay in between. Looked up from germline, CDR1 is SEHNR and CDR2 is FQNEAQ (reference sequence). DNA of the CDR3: TGTGCCAGCAGCCCCAAGGGCTATGGCTACACCTTC. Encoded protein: CASSPKGYGYTF.

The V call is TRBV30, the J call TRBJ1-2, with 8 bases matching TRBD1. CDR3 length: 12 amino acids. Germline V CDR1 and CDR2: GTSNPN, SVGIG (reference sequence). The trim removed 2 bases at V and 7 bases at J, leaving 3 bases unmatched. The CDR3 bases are TGTGCCTGGAGTTCCCAGGGGGCTGGCTACACCTTC. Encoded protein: CAWSSQGAGYTF.

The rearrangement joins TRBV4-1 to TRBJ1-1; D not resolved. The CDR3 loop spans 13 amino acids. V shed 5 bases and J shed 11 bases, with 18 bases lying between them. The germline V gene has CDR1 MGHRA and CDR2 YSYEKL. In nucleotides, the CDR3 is TGCGCCAGCAGCGCAAGATTAGGGTTTTGGGCTTTCTTT. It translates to CASSARLGFWAFF.

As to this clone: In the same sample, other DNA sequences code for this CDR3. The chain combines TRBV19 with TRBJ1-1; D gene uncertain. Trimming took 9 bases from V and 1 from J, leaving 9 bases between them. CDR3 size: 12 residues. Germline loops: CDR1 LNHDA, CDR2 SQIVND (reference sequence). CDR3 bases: TGTGCCAGCCGCTGGGGGAACACTGAAGCTTTCTTT. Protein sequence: CASRWGNTEAFF.

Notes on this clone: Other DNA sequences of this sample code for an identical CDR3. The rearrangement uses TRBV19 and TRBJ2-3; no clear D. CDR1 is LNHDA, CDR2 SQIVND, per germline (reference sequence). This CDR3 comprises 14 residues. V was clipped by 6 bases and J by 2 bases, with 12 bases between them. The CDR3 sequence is CASSMHGPTDTQYF. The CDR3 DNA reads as TGTGCCAGTAGCATGCACGGCCCCACAGATACGCAGTATTTT.

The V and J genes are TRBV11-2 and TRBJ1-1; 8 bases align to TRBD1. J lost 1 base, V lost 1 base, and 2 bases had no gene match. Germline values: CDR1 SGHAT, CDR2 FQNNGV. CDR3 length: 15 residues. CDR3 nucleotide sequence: TGTGCCAGCAGCTTAGCCGACAGGGGGAACACTGAAGCTTTCTTT. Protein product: CASSLADRGNTEAFF.

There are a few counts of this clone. The CDR3: CASSKTSGGYNEQFF. Written as DNA, the CDR3 is TGTGCCAGCAGCAAGACTAGCGGGGGCTACAATGAGCAGTTCTTC. This sequence joins TRBV25-1 and TRBJ2-1, with 12 positions matching TRBD2. There are 15 residues in the CDR3. Losses at the gene ends were 6 bases for V and 3 bases for J; bases not matched to a gene: 3. The germline CDR1 and CDR2 sequences are MGHDK and SYGVNS.